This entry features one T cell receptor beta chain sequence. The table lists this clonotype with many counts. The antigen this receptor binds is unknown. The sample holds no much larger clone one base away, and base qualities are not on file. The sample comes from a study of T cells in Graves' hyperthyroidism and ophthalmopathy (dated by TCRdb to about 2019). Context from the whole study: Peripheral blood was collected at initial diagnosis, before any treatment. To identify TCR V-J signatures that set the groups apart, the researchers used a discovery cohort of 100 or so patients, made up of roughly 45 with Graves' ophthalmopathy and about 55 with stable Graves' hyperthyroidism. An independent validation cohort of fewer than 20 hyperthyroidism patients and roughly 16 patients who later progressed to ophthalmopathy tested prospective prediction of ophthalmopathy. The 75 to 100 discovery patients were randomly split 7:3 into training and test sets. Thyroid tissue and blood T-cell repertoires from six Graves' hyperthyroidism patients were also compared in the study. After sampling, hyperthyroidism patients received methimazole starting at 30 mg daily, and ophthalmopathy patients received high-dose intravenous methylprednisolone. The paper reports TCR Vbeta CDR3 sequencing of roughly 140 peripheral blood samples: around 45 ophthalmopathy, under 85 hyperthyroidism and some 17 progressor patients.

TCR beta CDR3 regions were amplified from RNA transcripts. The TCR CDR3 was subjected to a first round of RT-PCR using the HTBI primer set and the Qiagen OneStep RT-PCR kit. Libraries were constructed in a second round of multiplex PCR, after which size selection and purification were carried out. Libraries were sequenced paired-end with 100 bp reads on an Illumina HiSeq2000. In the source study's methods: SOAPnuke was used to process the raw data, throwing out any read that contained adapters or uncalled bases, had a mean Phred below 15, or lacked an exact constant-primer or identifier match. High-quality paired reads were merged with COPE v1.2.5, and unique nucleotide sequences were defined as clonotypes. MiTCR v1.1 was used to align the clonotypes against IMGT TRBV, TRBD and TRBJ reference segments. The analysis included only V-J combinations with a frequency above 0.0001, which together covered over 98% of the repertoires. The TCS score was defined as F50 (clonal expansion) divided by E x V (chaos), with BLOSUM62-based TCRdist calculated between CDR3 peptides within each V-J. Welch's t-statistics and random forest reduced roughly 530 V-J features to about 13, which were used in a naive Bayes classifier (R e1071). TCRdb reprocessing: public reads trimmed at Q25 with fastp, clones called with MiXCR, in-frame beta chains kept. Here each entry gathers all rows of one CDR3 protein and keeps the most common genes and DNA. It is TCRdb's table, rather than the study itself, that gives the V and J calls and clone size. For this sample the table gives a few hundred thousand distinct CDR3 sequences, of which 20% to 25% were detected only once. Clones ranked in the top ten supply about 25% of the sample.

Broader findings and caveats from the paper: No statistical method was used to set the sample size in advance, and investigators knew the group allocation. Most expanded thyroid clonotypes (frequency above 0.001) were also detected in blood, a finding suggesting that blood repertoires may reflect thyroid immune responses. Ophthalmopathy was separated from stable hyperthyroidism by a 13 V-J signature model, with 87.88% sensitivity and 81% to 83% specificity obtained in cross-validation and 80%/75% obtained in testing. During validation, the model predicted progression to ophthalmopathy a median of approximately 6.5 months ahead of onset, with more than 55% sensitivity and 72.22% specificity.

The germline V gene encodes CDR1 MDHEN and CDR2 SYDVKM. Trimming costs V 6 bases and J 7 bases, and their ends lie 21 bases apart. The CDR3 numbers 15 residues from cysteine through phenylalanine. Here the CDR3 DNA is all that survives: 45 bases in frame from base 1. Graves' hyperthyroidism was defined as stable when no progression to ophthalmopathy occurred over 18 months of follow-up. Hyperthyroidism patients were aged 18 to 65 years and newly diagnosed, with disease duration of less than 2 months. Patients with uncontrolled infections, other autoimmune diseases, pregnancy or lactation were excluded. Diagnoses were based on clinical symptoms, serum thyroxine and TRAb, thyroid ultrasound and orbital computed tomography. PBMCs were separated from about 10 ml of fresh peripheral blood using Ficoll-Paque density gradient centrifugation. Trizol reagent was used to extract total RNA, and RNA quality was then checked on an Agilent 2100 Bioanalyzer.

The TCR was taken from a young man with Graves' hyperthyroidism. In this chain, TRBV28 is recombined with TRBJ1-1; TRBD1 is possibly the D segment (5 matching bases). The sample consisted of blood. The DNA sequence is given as TGTGCCAGCAGATACAGGTGGGGAGGATATGGTGAAGCTTTCTTT. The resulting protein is CASRYRWGGYGEAFF.